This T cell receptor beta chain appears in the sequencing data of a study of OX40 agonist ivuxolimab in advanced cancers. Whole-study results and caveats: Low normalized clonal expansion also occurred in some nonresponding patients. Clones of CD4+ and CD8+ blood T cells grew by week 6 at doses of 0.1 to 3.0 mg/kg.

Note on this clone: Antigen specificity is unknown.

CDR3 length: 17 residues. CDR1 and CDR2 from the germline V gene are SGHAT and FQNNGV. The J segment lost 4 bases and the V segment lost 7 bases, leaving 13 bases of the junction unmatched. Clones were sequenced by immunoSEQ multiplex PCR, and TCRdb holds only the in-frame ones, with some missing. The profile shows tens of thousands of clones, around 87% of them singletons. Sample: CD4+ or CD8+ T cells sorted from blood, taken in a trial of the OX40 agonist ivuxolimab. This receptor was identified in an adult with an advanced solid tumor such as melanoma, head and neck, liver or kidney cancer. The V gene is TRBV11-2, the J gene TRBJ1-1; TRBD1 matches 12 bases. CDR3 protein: CASIGTGGIWFGTEAFF. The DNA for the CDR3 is TGTGCCAGCATAGGGACAGGGGGCATTTGGTTCGGCACTGAAGCTTTCTTT. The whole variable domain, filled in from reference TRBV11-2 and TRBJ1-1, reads EAGVAQSPRYKIIEKRQSVAFWCNPISGHATLYWYQQILGQGPKLLIQFQNNGVVDDSQLPKDRFSAERLKGVDSTLKIQPAKLEDSAVYLCASIGTGGIWFGTEAFFGQGTRLTVV.